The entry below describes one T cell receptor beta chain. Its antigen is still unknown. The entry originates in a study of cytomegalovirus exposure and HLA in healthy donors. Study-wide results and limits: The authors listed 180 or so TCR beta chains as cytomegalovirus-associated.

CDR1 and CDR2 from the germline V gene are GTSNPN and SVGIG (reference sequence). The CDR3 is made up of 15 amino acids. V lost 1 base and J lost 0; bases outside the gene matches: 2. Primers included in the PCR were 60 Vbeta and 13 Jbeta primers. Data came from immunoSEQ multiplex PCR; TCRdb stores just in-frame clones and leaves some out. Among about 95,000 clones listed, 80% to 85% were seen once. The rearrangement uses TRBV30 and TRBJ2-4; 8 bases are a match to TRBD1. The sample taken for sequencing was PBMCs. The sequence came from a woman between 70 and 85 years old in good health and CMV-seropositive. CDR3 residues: CAWSDRGKAKNIQYF. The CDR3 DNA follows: TGTGCCTGGAGTGACAGGGGGAAAGCCAAAAACATTCAGTACTTC. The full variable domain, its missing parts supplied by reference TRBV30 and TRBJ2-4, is SQTIHQWPATLVQPVGSPLSLECTVEGTSNPNLYWYRQAAGRGLQLLFYSVGIGQISSEVPQNLSASRPQDRQFILSSKKLLLSDSGFYLCAWSDRGKAKNIQYFGAGTRLSVL.